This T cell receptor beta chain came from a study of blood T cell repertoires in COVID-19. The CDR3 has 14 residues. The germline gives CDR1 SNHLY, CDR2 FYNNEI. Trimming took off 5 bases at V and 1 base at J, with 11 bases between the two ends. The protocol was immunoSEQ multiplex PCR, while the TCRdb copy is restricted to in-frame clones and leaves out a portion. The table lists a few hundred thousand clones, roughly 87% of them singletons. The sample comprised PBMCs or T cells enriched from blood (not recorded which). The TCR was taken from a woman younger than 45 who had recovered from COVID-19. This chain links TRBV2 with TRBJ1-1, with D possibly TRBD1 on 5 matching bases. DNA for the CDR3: TGTGCCAGCAGTCAACAGGAGACGAACACTGAAGCTTTCTTT. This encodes CASSQQETNTEAFF.